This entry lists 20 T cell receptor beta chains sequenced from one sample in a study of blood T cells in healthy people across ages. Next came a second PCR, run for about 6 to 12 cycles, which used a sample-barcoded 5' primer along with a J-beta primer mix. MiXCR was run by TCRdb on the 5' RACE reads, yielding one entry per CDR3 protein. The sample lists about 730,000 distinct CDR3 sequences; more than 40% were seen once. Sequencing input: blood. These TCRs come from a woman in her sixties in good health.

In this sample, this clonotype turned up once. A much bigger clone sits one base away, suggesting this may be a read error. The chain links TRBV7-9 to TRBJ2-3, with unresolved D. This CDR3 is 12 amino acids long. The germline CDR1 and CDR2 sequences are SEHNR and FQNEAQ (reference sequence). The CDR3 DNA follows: TGTGCCAACAGCTCCTCGGGAGATACGCAGTATTTT. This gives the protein CANSSSGDTQYF. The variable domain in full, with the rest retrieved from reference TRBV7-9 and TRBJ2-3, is DTGVSQNPRHKITKRGQNVTFRCDPISEHNRLYWYRQTLGQGPEFLTYFQNEAQLEKSRLLSDRFSAERPKGSFSTLEIQRTEQGDSAMYLCANSSSGDTQYFGPGTRLTVL.

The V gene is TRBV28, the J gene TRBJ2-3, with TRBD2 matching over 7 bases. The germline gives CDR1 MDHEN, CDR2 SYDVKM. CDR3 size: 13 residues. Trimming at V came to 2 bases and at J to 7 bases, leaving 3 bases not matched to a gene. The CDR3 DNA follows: TGTGCCAGCAGTTTAGCGGGAGAAAATACGCAGTATTTT. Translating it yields CASSLAGENTQYF.

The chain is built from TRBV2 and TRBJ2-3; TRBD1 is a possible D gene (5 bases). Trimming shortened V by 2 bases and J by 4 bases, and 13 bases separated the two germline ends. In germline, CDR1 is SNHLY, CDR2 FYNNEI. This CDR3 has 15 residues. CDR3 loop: CASSEPALGPDTQYF. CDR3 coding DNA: TGTGCCAGCAGTGAACCGGCACTGGGGCCAGATACGCAGTATTTT.

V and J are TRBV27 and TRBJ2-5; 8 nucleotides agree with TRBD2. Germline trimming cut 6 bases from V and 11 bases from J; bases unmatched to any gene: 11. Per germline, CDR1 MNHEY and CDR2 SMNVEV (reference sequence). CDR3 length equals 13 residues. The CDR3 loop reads CASSLNSGGSQYF. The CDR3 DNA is TGTGCCAGCAGCTTAAACTCGGGGGGGTCGCAGTACTTC.

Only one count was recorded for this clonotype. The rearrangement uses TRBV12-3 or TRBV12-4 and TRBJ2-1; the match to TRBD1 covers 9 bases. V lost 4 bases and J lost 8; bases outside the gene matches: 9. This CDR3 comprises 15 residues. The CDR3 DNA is TGTGCCAGCAGTTCCGGGACAGGGACATGGTATGAGCAGTTCTTC. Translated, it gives CASSSGTGTWYEQFF.

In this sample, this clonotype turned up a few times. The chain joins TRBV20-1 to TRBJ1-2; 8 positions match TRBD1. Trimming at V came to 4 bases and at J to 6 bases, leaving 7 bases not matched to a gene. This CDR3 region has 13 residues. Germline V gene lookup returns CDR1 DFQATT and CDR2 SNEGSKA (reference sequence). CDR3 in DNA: TGCAGTGCTACTGAGACAGGGGTCAATGGCTACACCTTC. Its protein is CSATETGVNGYTF.

CDR3 in DNA: TGTGCCAGCTCTTCGTGGGGGCAGCCAGATACGCAGTATTTT. Encoded protein: CASSSWGQPDTQYF. The chain combines TRBV12-3 or TRBV12-4 with TRBJ2-3; maybe TRBD1 (6 bases). Trimming shortened V by 8 bases and J by 4 bases, and 16 bases separated the two germline ends. This CDR3 contains 14 residues.

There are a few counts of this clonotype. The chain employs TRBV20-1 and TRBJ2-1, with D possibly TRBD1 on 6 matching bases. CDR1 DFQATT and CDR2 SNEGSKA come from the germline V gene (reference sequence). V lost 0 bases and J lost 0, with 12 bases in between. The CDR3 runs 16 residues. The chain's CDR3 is CSARDHDRSSYNEQFF. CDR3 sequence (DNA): TGCAGTGCTAGAGATCACGACAGGAGCTCCTACAATGAGCAGTTCTTC.

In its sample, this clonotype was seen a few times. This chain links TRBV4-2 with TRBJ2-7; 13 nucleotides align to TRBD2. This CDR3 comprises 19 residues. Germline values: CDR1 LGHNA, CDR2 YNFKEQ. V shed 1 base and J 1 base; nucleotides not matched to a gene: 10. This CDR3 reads CASSQAAGLAGVGSYEQYF. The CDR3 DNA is TGTGCCAGCAGCCAAGCCGCAGGACTAGCGGGAGTAGGGTCCTACGAGCAGTACTTC.

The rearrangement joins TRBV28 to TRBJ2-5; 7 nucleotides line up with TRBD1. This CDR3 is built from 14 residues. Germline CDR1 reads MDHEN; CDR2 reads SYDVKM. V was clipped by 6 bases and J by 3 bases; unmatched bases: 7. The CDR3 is CASSSTGREETQYF. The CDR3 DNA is TGTGCCAGCAGCTCGACAGGGAGAGAAGAGACCCAGTACTTC.

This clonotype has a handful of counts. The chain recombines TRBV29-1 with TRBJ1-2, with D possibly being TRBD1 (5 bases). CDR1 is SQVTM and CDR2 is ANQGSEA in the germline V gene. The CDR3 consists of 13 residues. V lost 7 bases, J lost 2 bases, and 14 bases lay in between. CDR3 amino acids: CSGYGGRNYGYTF. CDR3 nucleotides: TGCAGCGGGTATGGGGGGAGGAACTATGGCTACACCTTC. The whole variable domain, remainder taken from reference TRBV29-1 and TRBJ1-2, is SAVISQKPSRDICQRGTSLTIQCQVDSQVTMMFWYRQQPGQSLTLIATANQGSEATYESGFVIDKFPISRPNLTFSTLTVSNMSPEDSSIYLCSGYGGRNYGYTFGSGTRLTVV.

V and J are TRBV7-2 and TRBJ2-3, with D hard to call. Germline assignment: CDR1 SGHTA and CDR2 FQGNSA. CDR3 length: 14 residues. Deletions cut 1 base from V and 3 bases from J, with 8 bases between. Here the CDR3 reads CASSLGPQTDTQYF. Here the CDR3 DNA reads TGTGCCAGCAGCTTAGGCCCACAGACAGATACGCAGTATTTT.

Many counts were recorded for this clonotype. The CDR3, as DNA: TGTGCCATCACCGCGACAGGGCACTACGAGCAGTACTTC. Its protein product is CAITATGHYEQYF. The chain carries TRBV10-3 and TRBJ2-7; 7 bases are shared with TRBD1. After removal of 7 bases from V and 3 bases from J, the junction contained 6 bases not matched to a gene. The CDR3 is 13 amino acids. Germline assignment: CDR1 ENHRY and CDR2 SYGVKD.

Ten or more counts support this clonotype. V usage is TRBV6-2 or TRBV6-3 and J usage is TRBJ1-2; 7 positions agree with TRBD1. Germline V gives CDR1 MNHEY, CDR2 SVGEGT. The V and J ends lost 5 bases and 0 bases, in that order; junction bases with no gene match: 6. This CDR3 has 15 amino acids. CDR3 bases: TGTGCCAGCAGTCTCGACAGGGAGTCTAACTATGGCTACACCTTC. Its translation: CASSLDRESNYGYTF.

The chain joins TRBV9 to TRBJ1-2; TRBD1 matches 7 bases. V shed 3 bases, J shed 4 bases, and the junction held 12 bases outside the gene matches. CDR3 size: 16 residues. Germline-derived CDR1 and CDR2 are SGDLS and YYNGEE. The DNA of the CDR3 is TGTGCCAGCAGCGCAGGGGGACACGACCGGATCTATGGCTACACCTTC. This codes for CASSAGGHDRIYGYTF.

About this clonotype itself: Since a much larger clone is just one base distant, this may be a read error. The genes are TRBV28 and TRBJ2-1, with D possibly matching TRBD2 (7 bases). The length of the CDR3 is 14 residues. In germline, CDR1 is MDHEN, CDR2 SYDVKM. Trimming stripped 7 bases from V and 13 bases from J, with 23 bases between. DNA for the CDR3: TGTGCCAGCACCCAAGGGGGGGACCAAGAGACCCAGTTCTTC. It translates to CASTQGGDQETQFF.

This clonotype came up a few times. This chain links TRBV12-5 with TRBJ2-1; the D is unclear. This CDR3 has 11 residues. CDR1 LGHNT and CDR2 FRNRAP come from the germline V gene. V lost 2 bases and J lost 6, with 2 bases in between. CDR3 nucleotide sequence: TGTGCTAGTGGTTTGTCCAATGAGCAGTTCTTC. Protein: CASGLSNEQFF. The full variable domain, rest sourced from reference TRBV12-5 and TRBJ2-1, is DARVTQTPRHKVTEMGQEVTMRCQPILGHNTVFWYRQTMMQGLELLAYFRNRAPLDDSGMPKDRFSAEMPDATLATLKIQPSEPRDSAVYFCASGLSNEQFFGPGTRLTVL.

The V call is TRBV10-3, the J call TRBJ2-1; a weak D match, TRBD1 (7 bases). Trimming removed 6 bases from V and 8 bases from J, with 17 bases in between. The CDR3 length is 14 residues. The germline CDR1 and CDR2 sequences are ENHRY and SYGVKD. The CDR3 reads CAISRQGGDYEQFF. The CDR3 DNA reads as TGTGCCATCAGCAGACAGGGCGGGGATTATGAGCAGTTCTTC.

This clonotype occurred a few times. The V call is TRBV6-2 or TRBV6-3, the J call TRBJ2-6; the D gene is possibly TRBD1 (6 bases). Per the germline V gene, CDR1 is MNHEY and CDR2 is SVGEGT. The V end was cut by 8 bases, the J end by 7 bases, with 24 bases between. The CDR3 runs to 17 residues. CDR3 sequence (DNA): TGTGCCAGCCGCCAGGACAGCGCCCAGGGGTCTGCCAACGTCCTGACTTTC. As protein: CASRQDSAQGSANVLTF.

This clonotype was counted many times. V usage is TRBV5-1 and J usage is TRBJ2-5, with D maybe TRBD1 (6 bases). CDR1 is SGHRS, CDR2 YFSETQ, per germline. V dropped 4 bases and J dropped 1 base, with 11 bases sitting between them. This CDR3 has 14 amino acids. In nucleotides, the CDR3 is TGCGCCAGCAGCCCTGACAGGATCCAAGAGACCCAGTACTTC. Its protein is CASSPDRIQETQYF.